These 4 T cell receptor beta chains share one sample of origin, sequenced in a study of shared clonotypes between healthy human individuals. Assay: immunoSEQ multiplex PCR; the TCRdb copy retains only in-frame clones and omits some. This sample has a few hundred thousand clones, with roughly 70% found just once. The sequenced material came from memory CD4+ T cells sorted from blood. Subset meaning: CD45RA-negative fraction. These receptors were obtained from a man aged 25-45 years in good health.

The chain recombines TRBV5-1 with TRBJ2-5; 7 bases match TRBD1. This CDR3 region has 15 residues. V shed 6 bases and J 9 bases; nucleotides not matched to a gene: 17. Looked up from germline, CDR1 is SGHRS and CDR2 is YFSETQ. CDR3 in amino acids: CASNPPTGTAVAQYF. DNA of the CDR3: TGCGCCAGCAACCCCCCAACCGGGACAGCCGTGGCCCAGTACTTC. The whole variable domain, filled in from reference TRBV5-1 and TRBJ2-5, reads KAGVTQTPRYLIKTRGQQVTLSCSPISGHRSVSWYQQTPGQGLQFLFEYFSETQRNKGNFPGRFSGRQFSNSRSEMNVSTLELGDSALYLCASNPPTGTAVAQYFGPGTRLLVL.

The V gene is TRBV6-1, the J gene TRBJ2-7, with a tentative D call TRBD1 (5 bases). The V end lost 2 bases, the J end lost 0 bases, and 20 bases lay between the germline ends. Germline V gene sequence: CDR1 MNHNS, CDR2 SASEGT. CDR3 length equals 18 residues. CDR3 in amino acids: CASSEKGRRSLSSYEQYF. CDR3 in DNA: TGTGCCAGCAGTGAAAAGGGGCGCAGATCCTTAAGCTCCTACGAGCAGTACTTC.

This chain connects TRBV6-1 to TRBJ2-5; either TRBD1 or TRBD2 may fit D (7 bases each). V was trimmed by 1 base and J by 5 bases, leaving 17 bases between them. This CDR3 contains 16 residues. Germline V gene data show CDR1 as MNHNS and CDR2 as SASEGT. The CDR3 protein is CASSEEGGGWVETQYF. The DNA of the CDR3 is TGTGCCAGCAGTGAAGAGGGAGGGGGCTGGGTGGAGACCCAGTACTTC.

This chain uses TRBV14 with TRBJ2-1; 7 bases line up with TRBD2. The CDR3 is 14 residues long. V trimming: 1 base; J trimming: 7 bases; junction bases outside the gene matches: 4. The V gene's germline CDR1 is SGHDN and CDR2 FVKESK. The CDR3 spells CASSQGASGNEQFF. In nucleotides, the CDR3 is TGTGCCAGCAGCCAAGGTGCTAGCGGAAATGAGCAGTTCTTC.